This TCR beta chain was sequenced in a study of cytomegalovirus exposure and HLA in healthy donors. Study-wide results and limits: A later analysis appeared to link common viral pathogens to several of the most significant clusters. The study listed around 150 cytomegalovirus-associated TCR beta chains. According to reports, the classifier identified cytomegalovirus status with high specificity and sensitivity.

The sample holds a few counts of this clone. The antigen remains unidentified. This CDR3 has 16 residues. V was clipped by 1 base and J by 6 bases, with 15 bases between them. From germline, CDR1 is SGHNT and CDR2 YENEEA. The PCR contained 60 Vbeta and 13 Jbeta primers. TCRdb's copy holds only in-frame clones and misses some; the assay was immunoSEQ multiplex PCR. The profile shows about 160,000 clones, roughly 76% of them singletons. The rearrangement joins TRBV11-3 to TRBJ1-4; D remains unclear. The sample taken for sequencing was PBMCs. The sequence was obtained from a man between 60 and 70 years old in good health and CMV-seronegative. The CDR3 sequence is CASSLALGPVDEKLFF. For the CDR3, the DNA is TGTGCCAGCAGCTTAGCTTTGGGCCCAGTGGATGAAAAACTGTTTTTT.